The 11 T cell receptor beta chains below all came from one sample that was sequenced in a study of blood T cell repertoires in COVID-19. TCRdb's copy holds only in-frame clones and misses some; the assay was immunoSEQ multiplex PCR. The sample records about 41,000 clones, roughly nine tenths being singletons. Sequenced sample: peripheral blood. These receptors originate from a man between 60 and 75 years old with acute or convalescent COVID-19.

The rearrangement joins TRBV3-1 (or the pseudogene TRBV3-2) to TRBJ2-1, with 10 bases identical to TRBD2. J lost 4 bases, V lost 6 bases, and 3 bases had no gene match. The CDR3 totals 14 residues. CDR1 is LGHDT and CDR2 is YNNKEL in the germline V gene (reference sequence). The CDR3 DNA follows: TGTGCCAGCAGAGAGCGGGGGGGTTACAATGAGCAGTTCTTC. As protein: CASRERGGYNEQFF.

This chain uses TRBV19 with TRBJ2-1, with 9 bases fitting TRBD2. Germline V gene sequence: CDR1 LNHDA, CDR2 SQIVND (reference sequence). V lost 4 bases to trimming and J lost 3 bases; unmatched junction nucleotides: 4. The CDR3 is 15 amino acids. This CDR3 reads CASSTLAGVYNEQFF. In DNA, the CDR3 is TGTGCCAGTAGTACCTTAGCGGGGGTCTACAATGAGCAGTTCTTC. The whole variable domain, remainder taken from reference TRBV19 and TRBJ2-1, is DGGITQSPKYLFRKEGQNVTLSCEQNLNHDAMYWYRQDPGQGLRLIYYSQIVNDFQKGDIAEGYSVSREKKESFPLTVTSAQKNPTAFYLCASSTLAGVYNEQFFGPGTRLTVL.

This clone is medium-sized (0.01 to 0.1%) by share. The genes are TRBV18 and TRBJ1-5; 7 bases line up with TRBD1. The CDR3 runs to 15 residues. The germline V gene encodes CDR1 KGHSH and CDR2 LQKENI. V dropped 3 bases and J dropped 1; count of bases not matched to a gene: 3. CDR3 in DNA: TGTGCCAGCTCACCGGCGGGACAGAGCAATCAGCCCCAGCATTTT. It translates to CASSPAGQSNQPQHF.

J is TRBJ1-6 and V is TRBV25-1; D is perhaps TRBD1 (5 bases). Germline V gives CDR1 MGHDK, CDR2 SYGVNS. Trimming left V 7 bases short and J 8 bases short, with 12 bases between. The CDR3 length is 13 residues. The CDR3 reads CASNGAGYSPLHF. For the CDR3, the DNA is TGTGCCAGCAATGGGGCAGGGTATTCACCCCTCCACTTT.

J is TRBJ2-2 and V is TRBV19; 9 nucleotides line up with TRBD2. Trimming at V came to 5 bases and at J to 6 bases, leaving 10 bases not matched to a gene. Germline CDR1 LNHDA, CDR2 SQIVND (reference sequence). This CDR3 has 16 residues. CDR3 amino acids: CASSALGTSLAGELFF. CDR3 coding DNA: TGTGCCAGTAGTGCTTTGGGGACTAGCCTAGCCGGGGAGCTGTTTTTT.

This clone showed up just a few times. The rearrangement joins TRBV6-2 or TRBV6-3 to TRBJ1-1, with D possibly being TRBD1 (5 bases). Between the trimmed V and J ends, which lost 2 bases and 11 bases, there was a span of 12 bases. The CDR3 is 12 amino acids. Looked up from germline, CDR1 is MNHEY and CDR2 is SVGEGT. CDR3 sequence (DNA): TGTGCCAGCAGTTACGACTGGGGGGAGGCTTTCTTT. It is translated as CASSYDWGEAFF.

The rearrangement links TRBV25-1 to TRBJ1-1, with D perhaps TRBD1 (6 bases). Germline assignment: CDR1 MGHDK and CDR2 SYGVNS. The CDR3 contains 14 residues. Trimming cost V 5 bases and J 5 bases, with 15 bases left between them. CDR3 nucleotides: TGTGCCAGCAGTCTAGCGGGGGCGAGAACTGAAGCTTTCTTT. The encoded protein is CASSLAGARTEAFF.

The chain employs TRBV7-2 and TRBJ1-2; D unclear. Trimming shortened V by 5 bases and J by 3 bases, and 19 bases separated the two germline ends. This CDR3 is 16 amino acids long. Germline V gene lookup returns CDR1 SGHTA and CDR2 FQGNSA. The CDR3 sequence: CASSPETTFSHYGYTF. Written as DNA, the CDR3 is TGTGCCAGCAGCCCCGAAACCACATTCTCTCACTATGGCTACACCTTC.

This CDR3 reads CASSSRSGNTGELFF. The CDR3 DNA reads TGTGCCAGCAGCTCTAGGTCGGGGAACACCGGGGAGCTGTTTTTT. The gene calls are TRBV7-2 and TRBJ2-2; D is unresolved. Germline CDR1 reads SGHTA; CDR2 reads FQGNSA. The CDR3 loop spans 15 amino acids. V was cut by 4 bases and J by 1 base, with 10 bases left in between.

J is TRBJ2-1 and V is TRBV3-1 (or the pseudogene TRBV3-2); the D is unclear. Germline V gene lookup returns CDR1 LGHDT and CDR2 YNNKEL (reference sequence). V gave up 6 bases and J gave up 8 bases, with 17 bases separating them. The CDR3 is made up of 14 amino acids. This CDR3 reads CASSINAARDEQFF. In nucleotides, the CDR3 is TGTGCCAGCAGTATTAACGCCGCACGGGATGAGCAGTTCTTC.

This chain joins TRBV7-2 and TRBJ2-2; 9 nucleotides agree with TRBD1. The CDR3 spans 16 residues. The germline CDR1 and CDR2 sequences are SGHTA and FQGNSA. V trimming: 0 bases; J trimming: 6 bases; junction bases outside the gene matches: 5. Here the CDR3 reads CASSLAGTGTAGELFF. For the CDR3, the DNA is TGTGCCAGCAGCTTAGCGGGGACAGGGACGGCCGGGGAGCTGTTTTTT.